Shown below are 5 T cell receptor beta chains from a single sample sequenced in a study of blood T cell repertoires in COVID-19. Assay: immunoSEQ multiplex PCR; the TCRdb copy retains only in-frame clones and omits some. The repertoire holds 200,000 to 300,000 clones, with 70% to 90% as singletons. Sequenced input: peripheral blood. The receptors were gathered from a man aged 50 to 60 with acute or convalescent COVID-19.

This sequence joins TRBV7-3 and TRBJ2-2, with 9 bases aligning to TRBD1. CDR1 SGHTA and CDR2 FQGTGA come from the germline V gene. Losses at the gene ends were 1 base for V and 6 bases for J; bases not matched to a gene: 3. The CDR3 spans 15 residues. The CDR3 DNA reads TGTGCCAGCAGCTTAAAGGGACAGGGCTCCGGGGAGCTGTTTTTT. It codes for CASSLKGQGSGELFF.

The CDR3 DNA sequence: TGTGCCAGCAGCCGAAGATTCCGGGACAGGGGGTACACTGAAGCTTTCTTT. Its translation: CASSRRFRDRGYTEAFF. The chain recombines TRBV3-1 (or the pseudogene TRBV3-2) with TRBJ1-1; 11 bases are a match to TRBD1. This CDR3 is 17 amino acids long. Germline assignment: CDR1 LGHDT and CDR2 YNNKEL (reference sequence). With 4 bases clipped from V and 3 bases from J, the junction kept 10 bases outside the gene matches.

The chain employs TRBV3-1 (or the pseudogene TRBV3-2) and TRBJ2-4; D perhaps matches TRBD1 (6 bases). The CDR3 length is 14 residues. In germline, CDR1 is LGHDT, CDR2 YNNKEL (reference sequence). Trimming shortened V by 6 bases and J by 1 base, and 10 bases separated the two germline ends. The CDR3 spells CASSHGQAKNIQYF. CDR3 nucleotides: TGTGCCAGCAGTCATGGACAGGCCAAAAACATTCAGTACTTC.

The V gene is TRBV6-4, the J gene TRBJ1-2; possible D gene TRBD1, 6 bases. V was shortened by 3 bases and J by 0 bases, with 20 bases between the two germline ends. Germline V lookup: CDR1 MRHNA, CDR2 SNTAGT. The CDR3 runs to 18 residues. The CDR3 spells CASSEPSGRGRANYGYTF. The CDR3 region has the DNA TGTGCCAGCAGTGAACCCTCTGGCAGGGGACGCGCTAACTATGGCTACACCTTC.

This rearrangement joins TRBV19 to TRBJ2-2; D is possibly TRBD2 (6 bases). CDR1 is LNHDA and CDR2 is SQIVND in the germline V gene (reference sequence). The V gene lost 3 bases and the J gene lost 7 bases, with 12 bases spanning the gap. The length of the CDR3 is 14 residues. CDR3 nucleotides: TGTGCCAGTAGTATGGAGGGTCGCAGCGGGGAGCTGTTTTTT. Amino acids: CASSMEGRSGELFF.